The 20 T cell receptor beta chains listed next were all sequenced from one sample in a study of T cells in Graves' hyperthyroidism and ophthalmopathy. Amplified TCR beta CDR3 regions came from RNA transcripts. HTBI primers drove first-round RT-PCR of the TCR CDR3. TCRdb passed the multiplex PCR reads through MiXCR, listing each CDR3 protein once. The data show some 500,000 distinct CDR3 sequences, with around 24% seen just once and over 9% held by the top ten. Sequenced input: blood. The receptors come from a woman aged 30 to 39 with Graves' ophthalmopathy.

There are a few counts of this clonotype. A much larger clone sits a single nucleotide away, making a read error possible. The chain links TRBV7-3 to TRBJ2-5; the match to TRBD2 covers 12 bases. The CDR3 is 16 amino acids. The germline V gene has CDR1 SGHTA and CDR2 FQGTGA. V was pared by 5 bases and J by 5 bases, with 9 bases of the junction left unmatched. CDR3 sequence: CASSPSSGGGPETQYF. CDR3 DNA: TGTGCCAGCAGCCCGTCTAGCGGGGGGGGTCCTGAGACCCAGTACTTC.

This clonotype was seen at least ten times. V usage is TRBV10-3 and J usage is TRBJ2-7, with D tentatively TRBD1 (6 bases). This CDR3 is 13 amino acids long. From germline, CDR1 is ENHRY and CDR2 SYGVKD. Trimming shortened V by 4 bases and J by 4 bases, and 11 bases separated the two germline ends. CDR3 DNA sequence: TGTGCCATCAGTGGGGGGCCTGATTACGAGCAGTACTTC. Amino acids: CAISGGPDYEQYF.

This clonotype was recorded many times. V usage is TRBV9 and J usage is TRBJ1-2; D is uncertain. Trimming cost V 7 bases and J 2 bases, with 15 bases left between them. Germline-derived CDR1 and CDR2 are SGDLS and YYNGEE. The CDR3 is 14 residues long. The CDR3 is CASSKRRRNYGYTF. The CDR3 region has the DNA TGTGCCAGCTCTAAGCGGAGGAGAAACTATGGCTACACCTTC.

Many counts were recorded for this clonotype. CDR3 loop: CASSMAGTAGYGYTF. CDR3 DNA: TGTGCCAGCAGCATGGCCGGGACGGCGGGCTATGGCTACACCTTC. The chain employs TRBV7-9 and TRBJ1-2, with a possible D match to TRBD1 (5 bases). In germline, CDR1 is SEHNR, CDR2 FQNEAQ (reference sequence). V shed 5 bases and J shed 4 bases, with 17 bases lying between them. The CDR3 length is 15 residues.

This clonotype appeared many times. This clone may be a read error of a much larger clone one base away. The chain links TRBV12-5 to TRBJ1-1; no clear D gene. The CDR3 is made up of 12 amino acids. Between the trimmed V and J ends, which lost 7 bases and 4 bases, there was a span of 10 bases. In germline, CDR1 is LGHNT, CDR2 FRNRAP. CDR3 amino acids: CASAVVGTEAFF. The CDR3 coding sequence is TGTGCTAGTGCGGTGGTTGGCACTGAAGCTTTCTTT.

The chain combines TRBV28 with TRBJ2-5; D perhaps matches TRBD2 (6 bases). Germline V CDR1 and CDR2: MDHEN, SYDVKM. The CDR3 runs 12 residues. V was cut by 10 bases and J by 5 bases, with 14 bases left in between. CDR3 sequence (DNA): TGTGCCACCGGAGGGTTCAAGGAGACCCAGTACTTC. Its translation: CATGGFKETQYF.

This clonotype was picked up many times. The chain links TRBV6-5 to TRBJ2-5, with D perhaps TRBD1 (6 bases). CDR3 length: 12 residues. Germline V CDR1 and CDR2: MNHEY, SVGAGI. Trimming removed 2 bases at V and 5 bases at J, with 6 bases between. Here the CDR3 DNA reads TGTGCCAGCAGTTACAGGGGGGAGACCCAGTACTTC. It translates to CASSYRGETQYF.

This clonotype showed up just a few times. This chain links TRBV7-9 with TRBJ2-7; 9 positions agree with TRBD1. In germline, CDR1 is SEHNR, CDR2 FQNEAQ (reference sequence). This CDR3 spans 15 amino acids. V lost 4 bases, J lost 4 bases, and 8 bases stayed unmatched. In DNA form, the CDR3 reads TGTGCCAGCAGCTCCACAGGGGGCGCAGTATACGAGCAGTACTTC. Its protein is CASSSTGGAVYEQYF. The variable domain in full, with the rest retrieved from reference TRBV7-9 and TRBJ2-7, is DTGVSQNPRHKITKRGQNVTFRCDPISEHNRLYWYRQTLGQGPEFLTYFQNEAQLEKSRLLSDRFSAERPKGSFSTLEIQRTEQGDSAMYLCASSSTGGAVYEQYFGPGTRLTVT.

In the case of this clonotype: This may come from a read error, since a much larger clone is one base off. The chain is built from TRBV28 and TRBJ1-4; tentative D call: TRBD1 (5 bases). There are 13 residues in the CDR3. The V end was cut by 7 bases, the J end by 7 bases, with 13 bases between. Germline-derived CDR1 and CDR2 are MDHEN and SYDVKM. In DNA form, the CDR3 reads TGTGCCAGCAAGGGCAGGGTGTGTGAAAAACTGTTTTTT. Its protein is CASKGRVCEKLFF. Filled out from reference TRBV28 and TRBJ1-4, the complete variable domain reads DVKVTQSSRYLVKRTGEKVFLECVQDMDHENMFWYRQDPGLGLRLIYFSYDVKMKEKGDIPEGYSVSREKKERFSLILESASTNQTSMYLCASKGRVCEKLFFGSGTQLSVL.

J is TRBJ2-7 and V is TRBV28; D gene uncertain. Looked up from germline, CDR1 is MDHEN and CDR2 is SYDVKM. V dropped 11 bases and J dropped 5 bases, with 19 bases sitting between them. This CDR3 spans 13 amino acids. CDR3 DNA sequence: TGTGCCGCTAGGGCCACCCCAATTGACGAGCAGTACTTC. Protein: CAARATPIDEQYF.

This clonotype was counted ten times or more. The chain links TRBV15 to TRBJ2-5, with 7 bases matching TRBD1. CDR1 and CDR2 from the germline V gene are LNHNV and YYDKDF (reference sequence). The V gene end was trimmed by 1 base and the J gene end by 2 bases; junction bases not matched to a gene: 4. The CDR3 loop spans 15 amino acids. The CDR3 sequence: CATSRVIRGQETQYF. CDR3 DNA sequence: TGTGCCACCAGCAGAGTAATCAGGGGGCAAGAGACCCAGTACTTC.

Ten or more counts support this clonotype. V usage is TRBV29-1 and J usage is TRBJ1-2, with D possibly TRBD1 on 6 matching bases. Trimming shortened V by 3 bases and J by 7 bases, and 15 bases separated the two germline ends. In germline, CDR1 is SQVTM, CDR2 ANQGSEA. The CDR3 runs to 13 residues. The CDR3 nucleotides read TGCAGCGTTGATCGACAGGCAAAGGGTGGCTACACCTTC. This encodes CSVDRQAKGGYTF.

Remarks on this clonotype: A read error may explain this, as a much larger clone is one base away. V and J are TRBV7-3 and TRBJ2-7; unclear D gene. CDR1 is SGHTA and CDR2 is FQGTGA in the germline V gene. CDR3 size: 14 residues. CDR3 nucleotides: TGTGTCAGCAGCTTAATAGGACCAGCTAACGAGCAGTACTTC. Its translation: CVSSLIGPANEQYF.

This chain links TRBV12-3 or TRBV12-4 with TRBJ1-5; D is perhaps TRBD1 (6 bases). The CDR3 has 13 residues. V dropped 7 bases and J dropped 7 bases, with 14 bases sitting between them. The CDR3 is CASIGGGGQPQHF. As DNA, the CDR3 is TGTGCCAGCATAGGGGGGGGAGGACAGCCCCAGCATTTT.

This chain links TRBV6-1 with TRBJ2-7, with D perhaps TRBD1 or TRBD2 (6 bases each). The V end lost 4 bases, the J end lost 3 bases, and 16 bases lay between the germline ends. Germline-derived CDR1 and CDR2 are MNHNS and SASEGT. The CDR3 length is 15 residues. The CDR3 here is CASSGPMGGIYEQYF. In DNA, the CDR3 is TGTGCCAGCAGTGGACCGATGGGGGGCATCTACGAGCAGTACTTC.

This clonotype was observed at least ten times. The junction departs from germline at one end; a sequencing error may be responsible. The chain couples TRBV6-2 or TRBV6-3 to TRBJ2-7, with D perhaps matching TRBD2 (6 bases). The CDR3 is 17 amino acids. CDR1 and CDR2 from the germline V gene are MNHEY and SVGEGT. CDR3 bases: TGTGTCAGCAGGAGGGGTCCGGGACGGGGAGCTTACTACGAGCAGTACTTC. This encodes CVSRRGPGRGAYYEQYF.

The chain recombines TRBV7-3 with TRBJ2-3; 10 nucleotides line up with TRBD1. The CDR3 loop spans 16 amino acids. The germline V gene has CDR1 SGHTA and CDR2 FQGTGA. V gave up 5 bases and J gave up 6 bases; unmatched junction bases: 11. The CDR3 here is CASSLDGTGVLDTQYF. The CDR3 region has the DNA TGTGCCAGCAGCCTTGATGGGACAGGGGTTTTGGATACGCAGTATTTT.

This clonotype was observed many times. V gene TRBV24-1 combines with J gene TRBJ1-2, with D tentatively TRBD1 (6 bases). Germline values: CDR1 KGHDR, CDR2 SFDVKD. V lost 2 bases and J 8 bases, leaving 8 bases between the germline ends. This CDR3 comprises 12 residues. CDR3 nucleotides: TGTGCCACCAGTGATTACAGGGAGGGCTACACCTTC. Translated: CATSDYREGYTF.

The table lists this clonotype with many counts. The gene calls are TRBV5-5 and TRBJ2-7; 9 positions agree with TRBD1. Germline CDR1 and CDR2: SGHKS and YYEKEE (reference sequence). V shed 2 bases and J 5 bases; nucleotides not matched to a gene: 5. There are 14 residues in the CDR3. Here the CDR3 reads CASSFKDRGNEQYF. In DNA, the CDR3 is TGTGCCAGCAGCTTCAAGGACAGGGGTAACGAGCAGTACTTC.

V gene TRBV5-1 combines with J gene TRBJ1-1, with D hard to call. Germline V gene data show CDR1 as SGHRS and CDR2 as YFSETQ. Trimming stripped 8 bases from V and 3 bases from J, with 11 bases between. There are 12 residues in the CDR3. CDR3 DNA sequence: TGCGCCAGTCAAGAGTTCGACACTGAAGCTTTCTTT. Translating it yields CASQEFDTEAFF.